The entry below gives a single T cell receptor beta chain sequence along with its context. This entry is derived from a study of blood T cells in healthy people across ages. Alongside a J-beta primer mix, a sample-barcoded 5' primer served in a second PCR lasting 7 to 11 cycles. TCRdb called the 5' RACE reads again in MiXCR, with one record for every CDR3 protein. The sample comprises about a million distinct CDR3 sequences, more than 30% of which are singletons, and over 10% rests with the top ten. The V and J ends lost 1 base and 2 bases respectively, with 15 bases between them. CDR3 length: 18 amino acids.

Sequenced material: blood. This clonotype originated in a man aged 18 to 30 in good health. The chain carries TRBV12-3 or TRBV12-4 and TRBJ1-6, with a tentative D call TRBD1 (6 bases). CDR3 residues: CASSLVDYRATYNSPLHF. The CDR3 nucleotides read TGTGCCAGCAGTTTAGTAGACTACAGGGCGACCTATAATTCACCCCTCCACTTT.